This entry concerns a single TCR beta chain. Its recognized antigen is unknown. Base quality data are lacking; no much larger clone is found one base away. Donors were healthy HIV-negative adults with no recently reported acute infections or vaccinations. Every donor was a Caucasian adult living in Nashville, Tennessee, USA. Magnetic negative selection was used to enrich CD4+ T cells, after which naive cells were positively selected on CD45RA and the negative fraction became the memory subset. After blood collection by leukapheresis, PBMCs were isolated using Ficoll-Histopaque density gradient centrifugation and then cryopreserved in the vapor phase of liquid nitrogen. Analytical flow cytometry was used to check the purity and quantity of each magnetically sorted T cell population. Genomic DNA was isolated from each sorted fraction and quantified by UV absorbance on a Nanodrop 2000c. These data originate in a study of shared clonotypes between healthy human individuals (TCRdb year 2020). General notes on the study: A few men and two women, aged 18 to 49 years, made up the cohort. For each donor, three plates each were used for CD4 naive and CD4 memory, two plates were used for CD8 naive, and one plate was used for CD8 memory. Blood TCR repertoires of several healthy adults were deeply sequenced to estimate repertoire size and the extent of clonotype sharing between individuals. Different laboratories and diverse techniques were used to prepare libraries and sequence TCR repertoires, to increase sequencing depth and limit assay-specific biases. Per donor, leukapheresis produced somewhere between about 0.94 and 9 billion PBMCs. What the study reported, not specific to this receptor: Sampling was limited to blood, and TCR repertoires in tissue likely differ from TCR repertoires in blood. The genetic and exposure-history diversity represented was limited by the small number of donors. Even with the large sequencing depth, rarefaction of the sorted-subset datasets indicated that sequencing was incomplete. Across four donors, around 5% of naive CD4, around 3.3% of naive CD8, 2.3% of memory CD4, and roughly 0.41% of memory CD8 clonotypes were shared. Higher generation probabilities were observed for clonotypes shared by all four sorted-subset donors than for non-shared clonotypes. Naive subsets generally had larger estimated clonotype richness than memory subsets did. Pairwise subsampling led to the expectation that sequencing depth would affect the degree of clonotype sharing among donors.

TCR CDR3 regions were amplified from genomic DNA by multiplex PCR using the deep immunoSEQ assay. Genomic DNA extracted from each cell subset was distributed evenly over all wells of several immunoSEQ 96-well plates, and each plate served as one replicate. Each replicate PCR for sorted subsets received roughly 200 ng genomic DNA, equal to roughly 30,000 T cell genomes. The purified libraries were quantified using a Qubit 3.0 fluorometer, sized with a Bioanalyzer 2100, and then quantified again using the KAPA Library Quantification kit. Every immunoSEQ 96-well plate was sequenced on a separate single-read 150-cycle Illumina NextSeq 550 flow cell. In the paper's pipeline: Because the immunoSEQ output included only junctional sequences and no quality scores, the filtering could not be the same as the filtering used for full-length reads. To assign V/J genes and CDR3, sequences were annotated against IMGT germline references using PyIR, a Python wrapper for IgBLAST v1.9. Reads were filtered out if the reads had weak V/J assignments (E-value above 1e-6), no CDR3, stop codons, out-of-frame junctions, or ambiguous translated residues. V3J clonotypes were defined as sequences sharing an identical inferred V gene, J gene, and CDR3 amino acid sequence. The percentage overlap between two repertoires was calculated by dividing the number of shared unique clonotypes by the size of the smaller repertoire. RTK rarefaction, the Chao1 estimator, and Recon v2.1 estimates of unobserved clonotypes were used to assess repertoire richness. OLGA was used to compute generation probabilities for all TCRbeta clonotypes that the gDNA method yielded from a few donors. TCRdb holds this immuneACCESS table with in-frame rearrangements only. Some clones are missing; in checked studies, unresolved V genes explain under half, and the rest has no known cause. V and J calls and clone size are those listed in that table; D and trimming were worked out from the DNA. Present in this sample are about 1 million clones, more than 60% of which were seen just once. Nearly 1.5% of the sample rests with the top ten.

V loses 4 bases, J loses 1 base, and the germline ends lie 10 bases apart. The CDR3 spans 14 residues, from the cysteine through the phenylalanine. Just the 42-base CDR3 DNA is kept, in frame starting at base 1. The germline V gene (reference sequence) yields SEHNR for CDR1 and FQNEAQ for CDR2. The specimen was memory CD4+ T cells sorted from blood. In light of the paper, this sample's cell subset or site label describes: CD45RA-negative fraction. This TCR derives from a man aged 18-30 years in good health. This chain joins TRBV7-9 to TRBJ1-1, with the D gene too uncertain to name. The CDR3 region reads CASSSGRANTEAFF. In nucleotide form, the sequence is TGTGCCAGCAGCTCCGGACGGGCGAACACTGAAGCTTTCTTT.